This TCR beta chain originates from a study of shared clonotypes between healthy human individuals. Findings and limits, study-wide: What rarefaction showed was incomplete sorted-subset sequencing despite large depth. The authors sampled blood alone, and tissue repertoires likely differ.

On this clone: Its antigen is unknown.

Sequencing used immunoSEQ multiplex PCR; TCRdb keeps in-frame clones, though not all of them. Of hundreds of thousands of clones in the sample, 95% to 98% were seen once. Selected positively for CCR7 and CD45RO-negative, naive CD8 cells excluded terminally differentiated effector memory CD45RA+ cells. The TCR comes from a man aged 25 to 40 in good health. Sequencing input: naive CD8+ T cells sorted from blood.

In DNA form, the CDR3 reads TGTGCCAGCACGGCGTCGGACAACCCCACAGATACGCAGTATTTT. Translation: CASTASDNPTDTQYF. The chain joins TRBV9 to TRBJ2-3; a weak D match, TRBD1 (5 bases). In germline, CDR1 is SGDLS, CDR2 YYNGEE. The CDR3 has 15 residues. The V end lost 6 bases, the J end lost 2 bases, and 16 bases lay between the germline ends.